This T cell receptor beta chain appears in the sequencing data of a study of blood T cells in healthy people across ages. Through a sample-barcoded 5' primer and a J-beta primer mix, a second PCR was run for 7 to 11 cycles. TCRdb independently ran MiXCR on the 5' RACE reads; one entry per CDR3 protein. The profile shows some 1.8 million distinct CDR3 sequences, about two fifths of them singletons. Sequencing input: blood. The sequence derives from a human donor in good health.

CDR3 nucleotide sequence: TGCAGTGCTAGTACGGAGGATGAGCAGTTCTTC. Amino acid sequence: CSASTEDEQFF. The rearrangement links TRBV20-1 to TRBJ2-1; TRBD2 is a possible D gene (5 bases). The CDR3 has 11 amino acids. The germline V gene has CDR1 DFQATT and CDR2 SNEGSKA (reference sequence). V lost 3 bases and J 8 bases, leaving 8 bases between the germline ends.